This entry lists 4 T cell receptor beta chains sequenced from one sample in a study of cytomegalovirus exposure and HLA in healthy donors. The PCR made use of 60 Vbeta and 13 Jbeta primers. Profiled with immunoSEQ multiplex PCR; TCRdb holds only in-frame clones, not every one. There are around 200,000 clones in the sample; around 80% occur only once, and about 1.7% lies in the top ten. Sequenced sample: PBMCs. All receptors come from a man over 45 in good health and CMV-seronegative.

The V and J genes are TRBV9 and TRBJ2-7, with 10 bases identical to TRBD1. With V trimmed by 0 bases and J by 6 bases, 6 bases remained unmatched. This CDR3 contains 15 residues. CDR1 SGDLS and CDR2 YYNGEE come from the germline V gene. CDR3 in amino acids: CASSVAGTGVPEQYF. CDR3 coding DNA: TGTGCCAGCAGCGTAGCCGGGACAGGGGTCCCCGAGCAGTACTTC.

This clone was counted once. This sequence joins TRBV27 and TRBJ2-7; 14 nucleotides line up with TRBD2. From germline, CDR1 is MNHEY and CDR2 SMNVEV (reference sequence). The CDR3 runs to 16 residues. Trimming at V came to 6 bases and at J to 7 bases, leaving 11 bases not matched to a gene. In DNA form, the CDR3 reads TGTGCCAGCAGATCCGAAGGACTAGCGGGAGGCGGGGAGCAGTACTTC. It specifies CASRSEGLAGGGEQYF.

This chain's CDR3 is CASSVGGLGITGELFF. Here the CDR3 DNA reads TGTGCCAGCAGCGTAGGTGGACTAGGGATCACCGGGGAGCTGTTTTTT. The chain links TRBV9 to TRBJ2-2; 7 bases match TRBD2. The germline V gene has CDR1 SGDLS and CDR2 YYNGEE. V shed 0 bases, J shed 4 bases, and the junction held 6 bases outside the gene matches. CDR3 length: 16 residues.

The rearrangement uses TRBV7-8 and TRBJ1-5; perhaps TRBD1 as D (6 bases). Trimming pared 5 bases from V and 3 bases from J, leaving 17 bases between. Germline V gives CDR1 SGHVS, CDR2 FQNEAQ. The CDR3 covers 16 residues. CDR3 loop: CASSPRTASFNQPQHF. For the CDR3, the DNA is TGTGCCAGCAGCCCCAGGACAGCTAGTTTCAATCAGCCCCAGCATTTT.